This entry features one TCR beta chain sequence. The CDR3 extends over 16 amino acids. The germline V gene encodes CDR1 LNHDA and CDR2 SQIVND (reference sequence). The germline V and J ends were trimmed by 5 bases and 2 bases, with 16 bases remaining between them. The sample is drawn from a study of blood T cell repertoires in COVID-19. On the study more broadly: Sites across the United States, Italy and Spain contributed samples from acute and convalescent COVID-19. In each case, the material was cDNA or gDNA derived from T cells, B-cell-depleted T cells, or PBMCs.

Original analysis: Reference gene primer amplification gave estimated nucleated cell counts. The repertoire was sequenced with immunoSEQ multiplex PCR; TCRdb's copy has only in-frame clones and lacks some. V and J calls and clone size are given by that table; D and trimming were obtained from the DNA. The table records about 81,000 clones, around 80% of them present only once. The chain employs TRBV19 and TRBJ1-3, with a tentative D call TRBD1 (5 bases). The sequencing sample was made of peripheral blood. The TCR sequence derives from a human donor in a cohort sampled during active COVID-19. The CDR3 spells CASSYLRQGTGNTIYF. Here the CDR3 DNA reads TGTGCCAGTAGTTATCTGCGGCAGGGAACTGGAAACACCATATATTTT.